This entry lists 20 T cell receptor beta chains sequenced from one sample in a study of beta chain features in type 1 diabetes. These receptors have no known antigen. The study, taken as a whole, reports: A moderate, significant TCRB CDR3 shortening appeared in type 1 diabetes across four CD4+ subsets.

Expressed TCRB transcripts were sequenced, since all the RNA that had been isolated was reverse transcribed. TCRdb's table, derived via immunoSEQ multiplex PCR, lists solely in-frame clones and lacks some. Of approximately 730,000 clones listed, about an eighth are singletons. Material for sequencing was naive CD4+ T cells from blood. These receptors all come from a man aged 18-30 years with type 1 diabetes.

This clone occurred a few times. The V gene is TRBV29-1, the J gene TRBJ1-2, with unresolved D. The CDR3 extends over 12 amino acids. Trimming shortened V by 8 bases and J by 3 bases, and 13 bases separated the two germline ends. The germline gives CDR1 SQVTM, CDR2 ANQGSEA. The CDR3 DNA is TGCAGCACTGCCGAGGTGGACTATGGCTACACCTTC. Translating gives CSTAEVDYGYTF.

Points on this clone: Additional DNA sequences in this sample encode the identical CDR3. The chain carries TRBV19 and TRBJ1-1; D unclear. This CDR3 comprises 11 residues. CDR1 is LNHDA, CDR2 SQIVND, per germline (reference sequence). The V and J ends lost 2 bases and 4 bases respectively, with 2 bases between them. CDR3 region: CASSIFTEAFF. The CDR3 DNA is TGTGCCAGTAGTATATTCACTGAAGCTTTCTTT.

Points on this clone: The same CDR3 also results from other DNA sequences found in this sample. The chain recombines TRBV7-9 with TRBJ1-1; no clear D. Germline CDR1 and CDR2: SEHNR and FQNEAQ (reference sequence). The CDR3 runs to 11 residues. V dropped 4 bases and J dropped 2 bases, with 2 bases sitting between them. CDR3 nucleotides: TGTGCCAGCAGCTCCAACACTGAAGCTTTCTTT. Translating it yields CASSSNTEAFF.

The chain couples TRBV4-2 to TRBJ2-7; unclear D gene. CDR1 and CDR2 from the germline V gene are LGHNA and YNFKEQ. Trimming stripped 0 bases from V and 2 bases from J, with 11 bases between. The CDR3 consists of 15 residues. CDR3 coding DNA: TGTGCCAGCAGCCAAGAGGCGACTGGAGCCTACGAGCAGTACTTC. It is translated as CASSQEATGAYEQYF.

This clone showed up just a few times. This rearrangement joins TRBV6-6 to TRBJ2-3; D not certain. The CDR3 has 12 residues. CDR1 is MNHNY, CDR2 SVGAGI, per germline (reference sequence). V lost 4 bases to trimming and J lost 2 bases, with 4 bases between them. Here the CDR3 reads CASSSHTDTQYF. CDR3 DNA sequence: TGTGCCAGCAGTTCACACACAGATACGCAGTATTTT.

This clone was recorded a few times. V and J are TRBV4-1 and TRBJ1-1; a possible D gene is TRBD1 (6 bases). This CDR3 contains 14 residues. The V end was cut by 6 bases, the J end by 0 bases, with 11 bases between. In germline, CDR1 is MGHRA, CDR2 YSYEKL. CDR3 coding DNA: TGCGCCAGCAGGGGGGGGACACTGAACACTGAAGCTTTCTTT. This encodes CASRGGTLNTEAFF.

The genes are TRBV4-1 and TRBJ2-7, with D perhaps matching TRBD1 (6 bases). Germline values: CDR1 MGHRA, CDR2 YSYEKL. The CDR3 sequence is 15 residues long. With 5 bases removed from V and 2 bases from J, the gap between germline ends came to 16 bases. CDR3 loop: CASSARTDYTYEQYF. The CDR3 coding sequence is TGCGCCAGCAGCGCGAGGACAGATTACACCTACGAGCAGTACTTC.

This chain joins TRBV5-4 and TRBJ2-7, with no clear D. The CDR3 sequence is 15 residues long. The germline CDR1 and CDR2 sequences are SGHNT and YYREEE (reference sequence). Trimming shortened V by 0 bases and J by 1 base, and 11 bases separated the two germline ends. DNA for the CDR3: TGTGCCAGCAGCTTGGGGCTGCCACCGTCCTACGAGCAGTACTTC. The encoded protein is CASSLGLPPSYEQYF.

The chain carries TRBV11-2 and TRBJ1-1; D ambiguous. Between the trimmed V and J ends, which lost 1 base and 0 bases, there was a span of 15 bases. The germline V gene has CDR1 SGHAT and CDR2 FQNNGV. The length of the CDR3 is 17 residues. CDR3: CASSLVGGSHMNTEAFF. For the CDR3, the DNA is TGTGCCAGCAGCTTAGTCGGTGGATCCCACATGAACACTGAAGCTTTCTTT.

This clone was recorded a few times. The chain has TRBV13 and TRBJ2-2, with D perhaps TRBD2 (6 bases). Trimming cost V 5 bases and J 0 bases, with 7 bases left between them. The CDR3 has 14 residues. Per germline, CDR1 PRHDT and CDR2 FYEKMQ (reference sequence). CDR3 DNA sequence: TGTGCCAGCAGCCGACTAGCGAACACCGGGGAGCTGTTTTTT. As protein: CASSRLANTGELFF.

This clone appeared a few times. In nucleotides, the CDR3 is TGTGCCATCAAGACAGGGAACCCCGCAGACGAGCAGTACTTC. Translation: CAIKTGNPADEQYF. The V gene is TRBV10-3, the J gene TRBJ2-7, with 7 positions matching TRBD1. CDR3 length: 14 residues. CDR1 ENHRY and CDR2 SYGVKD come from the germline V gene. V lost 7 bases, J lost 5 bases, and 11 bases stayed unmatched.

This chain joins TRBV29-1 and TRBJ2-1; D is possibly TRBD1 (7 bases). V shed 4 bases and J shed 2 bases, with 12 bases lying between them. The CDR3 contains 14 residues. CDR1 and CDR2 (germline): SQVTM, ANQGSEA. CDR3 sequence reads: CSVGRGQPYNEQFF. The CDR3 DNA follows: TGCAGCGTTGGGAGGGGGCAACCCTACAATGAGCAGTTCTTC.

The table lists this clone with a few counts. Other DNA variants within this sample encode the same CDR3. The chain joins TRBV4-1 to TRBJ1-2; D is ambiguous. V lost 0 bases, J lost 1 base, and 6 bases lay in between. CDR1 is MGHRA and CDR2 is YSYEKL in the germline V gene. CDR3 size: 14 residues. CDR3 amino acids: CASSQDRGNYGYTF. CDR3 sequence (DNA): TGCGCCAGCAGCCAAGATCGGGGTAACTATGGCTACACCTTC.

This clone was seen more than once but under ten times. This chain uses TRBV27 with TRBJ1-1; no clear D gene. The germline V gene encodes CDR1 MNHEY and CDR2 SMNVEV (reference sequence). The CDR3 is 14 residues long. Deletions cut 4 bases from V and 0 bases from J, with 9 bases between. The DNA of the CDR3 is TGTGCCAGCAGTTATAGAGTTATGAACACTGAAGCTTTCTTT. Encoded protein: CASSYRVMNTEAFF.

This clone was counted between two and nine times. This sequence joins TRBV6-1 and TRBJ1-3; D is undetermined. Trimming pared 1 base from V and 0 bases from J, leaving 13 bases between. Germline-derived CDR1 and CDR2 are MNHNS and SASEGT. CDR3 length: 17 residues. The CDR3 DNA reads as TGTGCCAGCAGTGAAGGTGGCCTGGGCAGCTCTGGAAACACCATATATTTT. Translated: CASSEGGLGSSGNTIYF.

The rearrangement uses TRBV6-5 and TRBJ2-5; D is perhaps TRBD1 or TRBD2 (5 bases each). The CDR3 is 16 amino acids. V lost 0 bases, J lost 4 bases, and 15 bases lay in between. CDR1 is MNHEY, CDR2 SVGAGI, per germline. The chain's CDR3 is CASSYSGDLRGETQYF. In DNA form, the CDR3 reads TGTGCCAGCAGTTACTCGGGAGACCTGAGGGGAGAGACCCAGTACTTC.

The chain has TRBV5-1 and TRBJ2-5; 8 nucleotides line up with TRBD1. The germline CDR1 and CDR2 sequences are SGHRS and YFSETQ. The CDR3 spans 12 residues. The V segment lost 4 bases and the J segment 5 bases; nucleotides outside the gene matches: 1. For the CDR3, the DNA is TGCGCCAGCAGCCGGACAGGGGAGACCCAGTACTTC. It specifies CASSRTGETQYF.

The gene calls are TRBV5-1 and TRBJ2-7; TRBD1 agrees at 9 bases. This CDR3 region has 14 residues. The V segment lost 3 bases and the J segment 5 bases; nucleotides outside the gene matches: 6. Germline V lookup: CDR1 SGHRS, CDR2 YFSETQ. CDR3 bases: TGCGCCAGCAGCTCTTTGGGACAGGGAAACGAGCAGTACTTC. Amino acid sequence: CASSSLGQGNEQYF.

This sequence joins TRBV30 and TRBJ1-1; D not certain. V lost 3 bases to trimming and J lost 0 bases, with 8 bases between them. The germline gives CDR1 GTSNPN, CDR2 SVGIG (reference sequence). The CDR3 runs 13 residues. CDR3 in DNA: TGTGCCTGGAGGGCCCAGATGAACACTGAAGCTTTCTTT. Translation gives CAWRAQMNTEAFF.

This clone has just a few counts. The genes are TRBV7-9 and TRBJ2-7; no definite D call. The CDR3 runs to 14 residues. Germline V gene lookup returns CDR1 SEHNR and CDR2 FQNEAQ (reference sequence). Trimming shortened V by 5 bases and J by 0 bases, and 11 bases separated the two germline ends. CDR3 DNA sequence: TGTGCCAGCAGCCCGGCAAGGTTCTCCTACGAGCAGTACTTC. Residues: CASSPARFSYEQYF.